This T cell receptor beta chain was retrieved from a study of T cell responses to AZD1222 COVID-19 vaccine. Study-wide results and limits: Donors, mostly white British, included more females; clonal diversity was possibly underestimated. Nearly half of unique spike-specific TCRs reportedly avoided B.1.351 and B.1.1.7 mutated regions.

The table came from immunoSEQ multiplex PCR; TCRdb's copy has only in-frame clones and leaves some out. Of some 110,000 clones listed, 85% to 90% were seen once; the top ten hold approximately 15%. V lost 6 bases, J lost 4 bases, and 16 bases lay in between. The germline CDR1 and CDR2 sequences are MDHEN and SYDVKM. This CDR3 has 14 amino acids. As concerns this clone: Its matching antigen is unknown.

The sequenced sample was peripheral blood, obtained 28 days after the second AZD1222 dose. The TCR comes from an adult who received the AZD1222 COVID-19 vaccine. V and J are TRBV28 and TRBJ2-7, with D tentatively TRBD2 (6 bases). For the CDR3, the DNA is TGTGCCAGCAGGACGCCGGGAGTGGATTACGAGCAGTACTTC. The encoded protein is CASRTPGVDYEQYF.